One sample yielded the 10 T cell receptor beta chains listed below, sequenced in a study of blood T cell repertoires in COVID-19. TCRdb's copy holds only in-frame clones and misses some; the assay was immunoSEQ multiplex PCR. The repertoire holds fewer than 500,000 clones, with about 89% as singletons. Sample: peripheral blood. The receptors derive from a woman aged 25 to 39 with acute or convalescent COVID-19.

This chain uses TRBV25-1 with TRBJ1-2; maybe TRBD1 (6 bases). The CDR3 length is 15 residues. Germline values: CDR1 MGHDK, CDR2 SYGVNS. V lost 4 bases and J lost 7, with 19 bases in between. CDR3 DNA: TGTGCCAGCAGTGGTTACGCATCACAGGGTCCTGGCTACACCTTC. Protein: CASSGYASQGPGYTF.

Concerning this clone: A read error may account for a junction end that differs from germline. This CDR3 reads CASSNLRDSHEQYF. The CDR3 region has the DNA TGTGCCAGCAGCAACCTCCGGGACTCCCACGAGCAGTACTTC. V is TRBV9 and J is TRBJ2-7; D perhaps matches TRBD2 (6 bases). The germline V gene has CDR1 SGDLS and CDR2 YYNGEE. This CDR3 has 14 amino acids.

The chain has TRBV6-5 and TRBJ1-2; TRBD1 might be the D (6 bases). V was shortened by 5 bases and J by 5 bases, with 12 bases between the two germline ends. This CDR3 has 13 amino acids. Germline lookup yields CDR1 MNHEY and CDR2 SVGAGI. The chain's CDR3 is CASSTTGLYGYTF. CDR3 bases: TGTGCCAGCAGTACAACAGGGTTGTATGGCTACACCTTC.

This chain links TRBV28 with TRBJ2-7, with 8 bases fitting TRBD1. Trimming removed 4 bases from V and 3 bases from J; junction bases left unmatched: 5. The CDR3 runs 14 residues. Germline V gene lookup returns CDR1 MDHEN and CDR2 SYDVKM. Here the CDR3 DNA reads TGTGCCAGCAGTTCAGGGGGCCGGAACTACGAGCAGTACTTC. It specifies CASSSGGRNYEQYF.

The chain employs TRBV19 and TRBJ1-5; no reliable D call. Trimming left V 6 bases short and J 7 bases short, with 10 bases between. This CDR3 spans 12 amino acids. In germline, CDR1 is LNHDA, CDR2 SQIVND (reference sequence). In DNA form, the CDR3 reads TGTGCCAGTAGAGAGGGAAGCCAGCCCCAGCATTTT. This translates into CASREGSQPQHF.

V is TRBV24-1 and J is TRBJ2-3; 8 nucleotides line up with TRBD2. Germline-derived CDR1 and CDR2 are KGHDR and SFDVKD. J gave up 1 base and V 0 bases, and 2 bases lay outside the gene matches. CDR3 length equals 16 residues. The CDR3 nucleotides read TGTGCCACCAGTGATTTGTTCGGGGGGGGCACAGATACGCAGTATTTT. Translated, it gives CATSDLFGGGTDTQYF.

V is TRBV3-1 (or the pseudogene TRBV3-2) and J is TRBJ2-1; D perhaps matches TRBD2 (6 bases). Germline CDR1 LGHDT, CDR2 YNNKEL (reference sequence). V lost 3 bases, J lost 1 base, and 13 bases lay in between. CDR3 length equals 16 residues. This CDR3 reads CASSQGGALSYNEQFF. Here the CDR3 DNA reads TGTGCCAGCAGCCAGGGCGGGGCCCTATCCTACAATGAGCAGTTCTTC.

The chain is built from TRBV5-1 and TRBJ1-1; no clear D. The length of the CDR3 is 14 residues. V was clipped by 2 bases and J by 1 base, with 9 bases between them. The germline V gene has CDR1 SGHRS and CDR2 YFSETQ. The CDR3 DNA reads TGCGCCAGCAGCTTAGTTACAGCGAACACTGAAGCTTTCTTT. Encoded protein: CASSLVTANTEAFF.

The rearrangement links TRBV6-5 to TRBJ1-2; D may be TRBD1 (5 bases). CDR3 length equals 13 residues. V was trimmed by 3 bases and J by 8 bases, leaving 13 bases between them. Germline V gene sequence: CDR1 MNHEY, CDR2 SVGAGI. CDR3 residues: CASSYLGLWGYTF. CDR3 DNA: TGTGCCAGCAGTTATTTGGGACTGTGGGGCTACACCTTC.

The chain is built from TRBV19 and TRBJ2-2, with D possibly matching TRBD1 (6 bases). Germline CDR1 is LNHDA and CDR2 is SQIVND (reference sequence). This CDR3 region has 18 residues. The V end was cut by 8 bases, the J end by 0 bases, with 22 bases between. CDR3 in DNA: TGTGCCAGTCAAGATATAGACAGGTCCTCGGCGAACACCGGGGAGCTGTTTTTT. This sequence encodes CASQDIDRSSANTGELFF.